A single TCR beta chain is shown here with its context. The antigen is not known. These data belong to a study of T cell responses to AZD1222 COVID-19 vaccine. General study findings and limits: The study found vaccine-associated CD4 TCRs spanning spike, dominant at 160-218 and 743-854. There were repertoire samples only from the period after the peak T cell response. White British people made up most donors, females outnumbered males, and clonal diversity was possibly underestimated.

The CDR3 runs 15 residues. Trimming removed 1 base from V and 3 bases from J; junction bases left unmatched: 3. Germline V CDR1 and CDR2: SGHRS, YFSETQ. The method was immunoSEQ multiplex PCR; TCRdb's version includes in-frame clones alone and lacks a portion of them. The sample holds some 120,000 clones, 75% to 95% seen once. Sequenced here: peripheral blood, sampled on day 0 of AZD1222 vaccination. The gene calls are TRBV5-1 and TRBJ2-2; 7 bases map to TRBD2. The clonotype originates from an adult in good health. The DNA of the CDR3 is TGCGCCAGCAGCTTGAGACTAGCAGACACCGGGGAGCTGTTTTTT. The encoded protein is CASSLRLADTGELFF.